The 11 T cell receptor beta chains below were found in one sample sequenced in a study of blood T cells in healthy people across ages. The second PCR ran about 6 to 12 cycles with a sample-barcoded 5' primer and J-beta primers. TCRdb re-called the 5' RACE reads with MiXCR, one entry per CDR3 protein. Found here are about 1 million distinct CDR3 sequences, 35% to 55% of them singletons; the top ten hold 15% to 20%. Sequenced material: blood. The receptor source for this set is a woman aged 60 to 75 in good health.

This chain links TRBV28 with TRBJ2-5; D unclear. The better agreement between TRBJ2-7 and the DNA end casts doubt on the J call. Germline loops: CDR1 MDHEN, CDR2 SYDVKM. This CDR3 comprises 16 residues. The CDR3 region is CASSLSSRTQHYEQYF. Written as DNA, the CDR3 is TGTGCCAGCAGTCTTTCTAGTAGGACCCAGCATTACGAGCAGTACTTC.

This clonotype was recorded many times. The chain couples TRBV27 to TRBJ2-7; D not certain. Germline values: CDR1 MNHEY, CDR2 SMNVEV (reference sequence). The CDR3 consists of 12 residues. Deletions cut 6 bases from V and 2 bases from J, with 8 bases between. The CDR3 bases are TGTGCCAGCAGGGCCAGCCCCTACGAGCAGTACTTC. This codes for CASRASPYEQYF.

This clonotype was seen only once. This chain uses TRBV3-1 with TRBJ2-3, with D unclear. The V and J ends lost 0 bases and 0 bases respectively, with 10 bases between them. The CDR3 spans 16 residues. Germline values: CDR1 LGHDT, CDR2 YNNKEL (reference sequence). CDR3 amino acids: CASSQDLGSSTDTQYF. Here the CDR3 DNA reads TGTGCCAGCAGCCAAGATTTGGGCTCGAGCACAGATACGCAGTATTTT.

This chain uses TRBV2 with TRBJ2-1; D may be TRBD1 or TRBD2 (7 bases each). CDR1 is SNHLY and CDR2 is FYNNEI in the germline V gene. The CDR3 runs to 16 residues. V gave up 4 bases and J gave up 7 bases, with 20 bases separating them. The CDR3 loop is CASSGRQGGFLNEQFF. The CDR3 coding sequence is TGTGCCAGCAGTGGGAGACAGGGAGGGTTTTTGAATGAGCAGTTCTTC.

The gene calls are TRBV20-1 and TRBJ1-5; 8 bases are shared with TRBD1. The CDR3 totals 13 residues. Germline-derived CDR1 and CDR2 are DFQATT and SNEGSKA (reference sequence). V lost 2 bases to trimming and J lost 4 bases; unmatched junction nucleotides: 1. For the CDR3, the DNA is TGCAGTGCTAGACGGGACAGGAATCAGCCCCAGCATTTT. It translates to CSARRDRNQPQHF.

V and J are TRBV5-1 and TRBJ1-1; D gene uncertain. Germline V lookup: CDR1 SGHRS, CDR2 YFSETQ. Trimming shortened V by 1 base and J by 3 bases, and 10 bases separated the two germline ends. This CDR3 is built from 14 residues. CDR3 loop: CASSLIGGDTEAFF. The CDR3 bases are TGCGCCAGCAGCTTGATCGGCGGTGACACTGAAGCTTTCTTT.

V and J are TRBV7-8 and TRBJ2-1; possibly TRBD2 for D (5 bases). The CDR3 sequence is 12 residues long. Germline V lookup: CDR1 SGHVS, CDR2 FQNEAQ. V was trimmed by 1 base and J by 15 bases, leaving 13 bases between them. This chain's CDR3 is CASSLVGQAGFF. The CDR3 DNA reads as TGTGCCAGCAGCTTAGTGGGTCAGGCGGGGTTCTTC.

The chain is built from TRBV10-3 and TRBJ2-5; D tentatively reads TRBD1 or TRBD2 (5 bases each). The CDR3 has 13 residues. Germline V gives CDR1 ENHRY, CDR2 SYGVKD. The ends were cut back, 4 bases at V and 5 bases at J, with 11 bases in the middle. The CDR3 is CAISAGAGETQYF. In DNA form, the CDR3 reads TGTGCCATCAGTGCCGGGGCCGGGGAGACCCAGTACTTC.

The sample holds a few counts of this clonotype. The chain employs TRBV29-1 and TRBJ1-2; no clear D gene. Germline V gene sequence: CDR1 SQVTM, CDR2 ANQGSEA. V was trimmed by 7 bases and J by 7 bases, leaving 16 bases between them. The CDR3 runs to 12 residues. The CDR3: CSADEDYGGYTF. For the CDR3, the DNA is TGCAGCGCCGACGAGGATTATGGTGGCTACACCTTC.

This rearrangement joins TRBV10-3 to TRBJ2-5; D is uncertain. The V gene lost 5 bases and the J gene lost 1 base, with 5 bases spanning the gap. Germline CDR1 is ENHRY and CDR2 is SYGVKD. This CDR3 is built from 12 residues. DNA of the CDR3: TGTGCCATCAGTCTCTCCCAAGAGACCCAGTACTTC. Translating it yields CAISLSQETQYF.

This clonotype was observed a few times. This chain uses TRBV20-1 with TRBJ2-1; 9 bases match TRBD2. The ends lost 0 bases at V and 3 bases at J; junction bases unmatched: 3. This CDR3 is built from 15 residues. Germline values: CDR1 DFQATT, CDR2 SNEGSKA (reference sequence). The CDR3 DNA follows: TGCAGTGCTAGAGACAGGACTAGCGACTACAATGAGCAGTTCTTC. It yields the protein CSARDRTSDYNEQFF.